This is a list of T cell receptor beta chains from one sample in a study of blood T cell repertoires in COVID-19. The data were produced by immunoSEQ multiplex PCR, yet TCRdb's version contains in-frame clones alone and is incomplete. The sample holds tens of thousands of clones, roughly 80% seen once. The sequencing input was peripheral blood. These receptor sequences come from a woman aged 80 or over with acute or convalescent COVID-19. CDR3s include the opening cysteine and the closing phenylalanine or tryptophan. Each record gives: V gene, J gene, clone size, D gene, CDR3 protein, CDR3 DNA. D genes are given only for firm matches. Clone size is stated in some rows and not others, as once, few, many or a class when expanded.

>TRBV10-3|TRBJ1-1|few|.
CAISETGDAFF
TGTGCCATCAGTGAGACAGGTGATGCTTTCTTT
>TRBV5-1|TRBJ2-5|.|TRBD2
CASSGTSGGAPETQYF
TGCGCCAGCAGCGGGACTAGCGGGGGGGCCCCAGAGACCCAGTACTTC
>TRBV9|TRBJ2-2|.|.
CASSVGPNTGELFF
TGTGCCAGCAGCGTAGGGCCTAACACCGGGGAGCTGTTTTTT
>TRBV18|TRBJ1-2|.|TRBD1
CASSRQGQGTGYTF
TGTGCCAGCTCACGACAAGGACAGGGGACCGGCTACACCTTC
>TRBV5-6|TRBJ1-6|.|TRBD1
CASSLATGGNSPLHF
TGTGCCAGCAGCTTGGCAACAGGGGGAAATTCACCCCTCCACTTT
>TRBV19|TRBJ2-3|.|TRBD1
CASSIGQGAGTQYF
TGTGCCAGTAGTATTGGACAGGGGGCTGGTACGCAGTATTTT
>TRBV4-1|TRBJ1-5|.|TRBD1
CASSPRQGPNQPQHF
TGCGCCAGCAGCCCGCGACAGGGACCTAATCAGCCCCAGCATTTT
>TRBV7-8|TRBJ2-7|.|TRBD2
CASSYGTSQTYEQYF
TGTGCCAGCAGCTACGGGACTAGCCAAACCTACGAGCAGTACTTC
>TRBV5-1|TRBJ1-3|many|.
CASSDRNSGNTIYF
TGCGCCAGCAGTGACAGGAACTCTGGAAACACCATATATTTT
>TRBV9|TRBJ2-1|once|.
CASSEDSLYNEQFF
TGTGCCAGCAGCGAGGACAGCCTATACAATGAGCAGTTCTTC
>TRBV2|TRBJ2-7|.|.
CASSEPYLGRRNEQYF
TGTGCCAGCAGTGAACCATATTTGGGTCGGCGGAACGAGCAGTACTTC
>TRBV5-5|TRBJ2-7|.|TRBD1
CASRTGSSYEQYF
TGTGCCAGCAGGACAGGGAGCTCCTACGAGCAGTACTTC